This T cell receptor beta chain was retrieved from a study of T-cell memory formation after mild COVID-19 (dated by TCRdb to about 2021). For the wider study: Most TCR sequence clusters were specific to one of the two donors. Longitudinal TCRalpha and TCRbeta repertoire sequencing tracked T-cell clones expanding and contracting after mild COVID-19 in two donors. Two young, previously healthy adult volunteers, one female and one male, were included in the cohort.

TCRdb names Illumina NovaSeq 6000 as the instrument used. cDNA libraries for TCRalpha and TCRbeta were prepared by 5'RACE using constant-segment primers, with sample barcodes and unique molecular identifiers added. RNA was extracted from every sample with Trizol reagent. Amplification of the libraries took two PCR steps, and the second step added a second sample barcode plus Illumina TruSeq adapters. Libraries were sequenced on an Illumina NovaSeq with 2 x 150 bp paired-end reads. The authors processed their data as follows. The reads were demultiplexed and collapsed into UMI-guided consensus sequences using migec v1.2.7. With mixcr v2.1.11, UMI consensuses were aligned to TRA and TRB V and J templates and assembled into clonotypes. A clonotype was counted as expanded or contracted only when both edgeR and NoisET called the clonotype significant, with the noise models trained on biological replicates. For edgeR calls, the thresholds were a false discovery rate-adjusted p below 0.01 and a log2 fold-change of 1. As an exploratory analysis of dynamics, max-normalized trajectories of the 1000 most abundant clonotypes were examined with PCA combined with hierarchical clustering. The CD4 or CD8 phenotype of responding clones was assigned using the separately sequenced CD4+ and CD8+ repertoires. TCRdb took the public reads, trimmed them with fastp at Q25, ran MiXCR for clone calling and kept in-frame beta chains. Rows with one shared CDR3 protein collapse into an entry with the most common genes and DNA. Here the V and J calls rest on TCRdb's processing, not on the authors' analysis. This sample gives around 440,000 distinct CDR3 sequences in total; roughly 18% of them show up just once. Of the sample, roughly 12% is held by the ten largest clones.

Trimming takes 6 bases from V and 5 bases from J, and the germline ends sit 13 bases apart. The germline V gene (reference sequence) sets CDR1 to DFQATT and CDR2 to SNEGSKA. The CDR3 contains 12 residues, cysteine and phenylalanine counted. Just the 36-base CDR3 DNA is kept, in frame starting at base 1. Ficoll-Paque density gradient centrifugation was used to isolate PBMCs. This clonotype was observed a few times. It has no known antigen specificity. Per-base qualities were not stored, and no clone one base away is much larger. Results and caveats for the whole study, not just this receptor: Only a couple of mild cases were covered in the study, and larger cohorts including severe cases with pre-infection samples were considered necessary. The second-wave clones that peaked on day 37 were not confirmed to be SARS-CoV-2 specific. The detection of some responding clones in pre-infection memory suggests that pre-existing cross-reactive memory T cells joined the SARS-CoV-2 response. Clones contracting from day 15 to 85 had balanced CD4/CD8 phenotypes, while a second wave expanding from day 15 to 37 was biased towards CD4+. Contracting CD4+ clones were located mainly in the CM and EM memory subsets, whereas CD8+ clones were found to be enriched in EMRA.

This clonotype was obtained from an adult woman who had mild COVID-19 (a few samples of this study predate the infection). The sample titles of this study are shuffled in the database, so cell type and time point are left out; the donor was told from shared clones. This receptor chain uses TRBV20-1 and TRBJ1-1, with the D gene not clear enough to name. What was sequenced was PBMCs or a T cell subset sorted from them (not recorded which). The CDR3 amino acid sequence is: CSACPVETEAFF. In nucleotides, the sequence is TGCAGTGCGTGCCCGGTAGAGACTGAAGCTTTCTTT.